Following are 31 T cell receptor beta chains from one sample sequenced in a study of T cells in Graves' hyperthyroidism and ophthalmopathy. Using RNA transcripts as the source, TCR beta CDR3 regions were amplified. In the first-round RT-PCR of the TCR CDR3, the HTBI primer set was used. MiXCR was run by TCRdb on the multiplex PCR reads, yielding one entry per CDR3 protein. In the table there are roughly 45,000 distinct CDR3 sequences, around 48% of which are singletons. Input material: peripheral blood or thyroid tissue (not recorded which). All receptors come from a woman in her forties or fifties with Graves' hyperthyroidism.

About this clonotype: Just one base apart from a much larger clone, this may be a read error. The final CDR3 position lacks the conserved phenylalanine or tryptophan, pointing to a likely read error. This sequence joins TRBV6-1 and TRBJ1-3, with D perhaps matching TRBD1 (5 bases). CDR1 and CDR2 from the germline V gene are MNHNS and SASEGT. The CDR3 is 16 residues long. Trimming pared 0 bases from V and 4 bases from J, leaving 13 bases between. CDR3 protein: CASSEALGGTGNTIYL. The CDR3 DNA follows: TGTGCCAGCAGTGAAGCATTAGGTGGGACCGGAAACACCATATATTTG.

The sample holds many counts of this clonotype. The V gene is TRBV7-6, the J gene TRBJ2-7, with 9 bases aligning to TRBD1. Trimming cost V 1 base and J 2 bases; bases outside gene matches: 0. In germline, CDR1 is SGHVS, CDR2 FNYEAQ. CDR3 size: 14 residues. The CDR3 DNA sequence: TGTGCCAGCAGCTTAGGGACAGGGGCCTACGAGCAGTACTTC. Translating it yields CASSLGTGAYEQYF.

In this sample, this clonotype turned up a few times. This chain uses TRBV29-1 with TRBJ2-7; 10 bases are a match to TRBD2. Trimming cost V 5 bases and J 2 bases; bases outside gene matches: 3. Germline V gene lookup returns CDR1 SQVTM and CDR2 ANQGSEA. This CDR3 contains 13 residues. The CDR3 here is CSVTSGVAYEQYF. The CDR3 coding sequence is TGCAGCGTTACTAGCGGGGTGGCCTACGAGCAGTACTTC.

The J gene is TRBJ2-7, the V gene TRBV10-3; possible D gene TRBD2, 5 bases. CDR3 size: 15 residues. The germline CDR1 and CDR2 sequences are ENHRY and SYGVKD. V lost 0 bases to trimming and J lost 7 bases, with 16 bases between them. This chain's CDR3 is CAISESRGLQREQYF. In DNA, the CDR3 is TGTGCCATCAGTGAGTCCCGAGGGCTTCAGAGGGAGCAGTACTTC.

This clonotype was found many times. An end of the junction does not agree with germline; a read error may underlie this. The chain couples TRBV9 to TRBJ2-2; 10 nucleotides match TRBD2. The CDR3 is 17 amino acids. CDR1 and CDR2 (germline): SGDLS, YYNGEE. The CDR3 sequence: CASSVPRTSGNTGKLFF. As DNA, the CDR3 is TGTGCCAGCAGCGTACCGAGGACTAGCGGAAACACCGGGAAGCTGTTTTTT.

The J gene is TRBJ2-5, the V gene TRBV7-9; 9 bases line up with TRBD2. V shed 5 bases, J shed 1 base, and the junction held 5 bases outside the gene matches. The CDR3 is made up of 15 amino acids. The germline V gene has CDR1 SEHNR and CDR2 FQNEAQ (reference sequence). CDR3 region: CASSRTSDPQETQYF. Here the CDR3 DNA reads TGTGCCAGCAGCCGGACTAGCGACCCCCAAGAGACCCAGTACTTC.

The chain has TRBV10-3 and TRBJ2-7; 9 bases map to TRBD2. Germline V gene sequence: CDR1 ENHRY, CDR2 SYGVKD. The CDR3 totals 14 residues. Losses at the gene ends were 10 bases for V and 7 bases for J; bases not matched to a gene: 14. The CDR3 nucleotides are TGTGCCAGCCGACTGGTAGCGGGAGTGAGTGAGCAGTACTTC. Translated, it gives CASRLVAGVSEQYF.

This clonotype was seen repeatedly, ten times or more. The genes are TRBV10-3 and TRBJ1-2, with 7 bases lining up with TRBD1. CDR3 size: 14 residues. J lost 4 bases, V lost 8 bases, and 10 bases had no gene match. Germline V gene sequence: CDR1 ENHRY, CDR2 SYGVKD. CDR3 amino acids: CAISPPGGAYGYTF. The CDR3 coding sequence is TGTGCCATCTCCCCCCCAGGGGGAGCCTATGGCTACACCTTC.

This clonotype was counted between two and nine times. The chain joins TRBV7-2 to TRBJ1-2; TRBD1 is a possible D gene (5 bases). The CDR3 is made up of 14 amino acids. V was clipped by 3 bases and J by 4 bases, with 12 bases between them. CDR1 is SGHTA, CDR2 FQGNSA, per germline. CDR3 amino acids: CASSFASGTYGYTF. In DNA form, the CDR3 reads TGTGCCAGCAGCTTTGCTAGCGGGACCTATGGCTACACCTTC.

The chain recombines TRBV3-1 with TRBJ2-2; D might be TRBD2 (5 bases). The CDR3 consists of 17 residues. Germline V gene lookup returns CDR1 LGHDT and CDR2 YNNKEL (reference sequence). Trimming shortened V by 4 bases and J by 2 bases, and 17 bases separated the two germline ends. The CDR3 spells CASSLPLTGTNTGELFF. The CDR3 nucleotides are TGTGCCAGCAGCCTTCCCTTAACGGGAACTAACACCGGGGAGCTGTTTTTT.

This clonotype was seen at least ten times. V usage is TRBV20-1 and J usage is TRBJ2-3; D is possibly TRBD1 or TRBD2 (5 bases each). Per germline, CDR1 DFQATT and CDR2 SNEGSKA (reference sequence). The germline V and J ends were trimmed by 0 bases and 5 bases, with 12 bases remaining between them. This CDR3 region has 14 residues. For the CDR3, the DNA is TGCAGTGCTAGAGAATACGGGGCTGGAGATACGCAGTATTTT. This sequence encodes CSAREYGAGDTQYF.

This chain joins TRBV7-9 and TRBJ1-5; D gene ambiguous. CDR3 size: 14 residues. V shed 5 bases and J shed 4 bases, with 12 bases lying between them. The V gene's germline CDR1 is SEHNR and CDR2 FQNEAQ (reference sequence). CDR3 DNA: TGTGCCAGCAGCAGCGGTCCGATGAATCAGCCCCAGCATTTT. Encoded protein: CASSSGPMNQPQHF.

The J gene is TRBJ2-6, the V gene TRBV29-1; D tentatively reads TRBD1 or TRBD2 (6 bases each). Germline values: CDR1 SQVTM, CDR2 ANQGSEA. This CDR3 is 14 amino acids long. V lost 6 bases and J 0 bases, leaving 9 bases between the germline ends. Here the CDR3 reads CSVGGSSGANVLTF. DNA for the CDR3: TGCAGCGTCGGGGGCAGCTCTGGGGCCAACGTCCTGACTTTC. Drawing the rest from reference TRBV29-1 and TRBJ2-6, the complete variable domain is SAVISQKPSRDICQRGTSLTIQCQVDSQVTMMFWYRQQPGQSLTLIATANQGSEATYESGFVIDKFPISRPNLTFSTLTVSNMSPEDSSIYLCSVGGSSGANVLTFGAGSRLTVL.

The chain combines TRBV7-3 with TRBJ2-3; TRBD2 matches 13 bases. CDR1 SGHTA and CDR2 FQGTGA come from the germline V gene. The CDR3 has 15 amino acids. With V trimmed by 5 bases and J by 5 bases, 4 bases remained unmatched. The CDR3 sequence: CASSATSGRGDTQYF. CDR3 bases: TGTGCCAGCAGCGCTACTAGCGGGAGGGGAGATACGCAGTATTTT.

The chain couples TRBV15 to TRBJ1-1, with D unclear. Per the germline V gene, CDR1 is LNHNV and CDR2 is YYDKDF (reference sequence). The CDR3 has 14 amino acids. The V end was cut by 1 base, the J end by 0 bases, with 6 bases between. The chain's CDR3 is CATSRGGVNTEAFF. CDR3 bases: TGTGCCACCAGCAGAGGGGGTGTGAACACTGAAGCTTTCTTT.

About this clonotype: One end of the junction does not line up with germline, which may come from a read error. DNA for the CDR3: TGTGCCAGCAGTCCCGACAGGTTC. Translating gives CASSPDRF. The V gene is TRBV12-3 or TRBV12-4, the J gene TRBJ1-5; TRBD1 might be the D (6 bases). CDR3 size: 8 residues.

This clonotype was counted ten times or more. Written as DNA, the CDR3 is TGTGCCAGCCGCACTAGCGGGACCAACACCGGGGAGCTGTTTTTT. It translates to CASRTSGTNTGELFF. The genes are TRBV6-4 and TRBJ2-2; 10 bases are shared with TRBD2. With 8 bases clipped from V and 2 bases from J, the junction kept 5 bases outside the gene matches. Germline CDR1 MRHNA, CDR2 SNTAGT. CDR3 length equals 15 residues.

This chain joins TRBV20-1 and TRBJ1-5; tentatively, D is TRBD1 (6 bases). This CDR3 is built from 13 residues. V lost 3 bases, J lost 5 bases, and 11 bases lay in between. CDR1 and CDR2 (germline): DFQATT, SNEGSKA (reference sequence). Here the CDR3 DNA reads TGCAGTGCTAGGGGGGGGGCGGATCAGCCCCAGCATTTT. Amino acid sequence: CSARGGADQPQHF.

This clonotype has ten or more counts. V is TRBV6-5 and J is TRBJ2-7, with D perhaps given as TRBD1 or TRBD2 (5 bases each). CDR3 length: 15 residues. Between the trimmed V and J ends, which lost 0 bases and 2 bases, there was a span of 11 bases. The germline gives CDR1 MNHEY, CDR2 SVGAGI. CDR3 coding DNA: TGTGCCAGCAGTTACTCGAGGGACGGAGCCTACGAGCAGTACTTC. Residues: CASSYSRDGAYEQYF.

About this clonotype itself: This may arise from a read error, as a much more abundant clone is one base away. The V and J genes are TRBV5-1 and TRBJ2-3; 7 positions match TRBD2. The CDR3 extends over 14 amino acids. V shed 4 bases, J shed 2 bases, and the junction held 4 bases outside the gene matches. The V gene's germline CDR1 is SGHRS and CDR2 YFSETQ. CDR3 sequence: CASSTGTNTDTQYF. The CDR3 DNA reads TGCGCCAGCAGCACCGGGACTAACACAGATACGCAGTATTTT.

This clonotype occurred once. At one end the junction does not follow the germline gene, possibly because of a read error. This chain connects TRBV5-1 to TRBJ1-2, with 7 positions matching TRBD1. The CDR3 is made up of 15 amino acids. From germline, CDR1 is SGHRS and CDR2 YFSETQ. The CDR3 DNA sequence: TGTGCCAGCAGCTTAGAAAGAGGGGGCGTTTATGGCTACACCTTC. Translation: CASSLERGGVYGYTF.

This chain links TRBV11-2 with TRBJ1-1; 8 nucleotides align to TRBD1. After removal of 4 bases from V and 6 bases from J, the junction contained 10 bases not matched to a gene. The CDR3 has 15 residues. Germline lookup yields CDR1 SGHAT and CDR2 FQNNGV. The CDR3, as DNA: TGTGCCAGCAGCTCCTCGGACAGGGTTTGGGCTGAAGCTTTCTTT. Its translation: CASSSSDRVWAEAFF.

This clonotype was recorded many times. V is TRBV2 and J is TRBJ1-5; D is unclear. Per the germline V gene, CDR1 is SNHLY and CDR2 is FYNNEI. The CDR3 has 13 amino acids. Trimming cost V 6 bases and J 3 bases, with 9 bases left between them. CDR3: CASSLSYNQPQHF. The CDR3 DNA sequence: TGTGCCAGCAGCTTGTCATACAATCAGCCCCAGCATTTT. Combining the CDR3 with reference TRBV2 and TRBJ1-5 gives the whole variable domain EPEVTQTPSHQVTQMGQEVILRCVPISNHLYFYWYRQILGQKVEFLVSFYNNEISEKSEIFDDQFSVERPDGSNFTLKIRSTKLEDSAMYFCASSLSYNQPQHFGDGTRLSIL.

The chain employs TRBV7-8 and TRBJ2-7; TRBD1 matches 7 bases. The CDR3 contains 14 residues. Losses at the gene ends were 5 bases for V and 6 bases for J; bases not matched to a gene: 10. Germline CDR1 and CDR2: SGHVS and FQNEAQ. This chain's CDR3 is CASSDGAGGFEQYF. In nucleotides, the CDR3 is TGTGCCAGCAGCGACGGAGCAGGGGGATTCGAGCAGTACTTC.

V is TRBV2 and J is TRBJ2-7; D gene uncertain. V was trimmed by 8 bases and J by 1 base, leaving 6 bases between them. This CDR3 region has 11 residues. Germline CDR1 and CDR2: SNHLY and FYNNEI. In DNA form, the CDR3 reads TGTGCCAGCGGTTTTTCCTACGAGCAGTACTTC. Translated, it gives CASGFSYEQYF.

The V and J genes are TRBV13 and TRBJ1-6, with 7 bases matching TRBD1. The CDR3 sequence is 14 residues long. The V segment lost 4 bases and the J segment 9 bases; nucleotides outside the gene matches: 6. Germline V gene data show CDR1 as PRHDT and CDR2 as FYEKMQ (reference sequence). The CDR3, as DNA: TGTGCCAGCAGCTGGACAGGTTTGGGTTCACCCCTCCACTTT. It encodes CASSWTGLGSPLHF. The whole variable domain, remainder taken from reference TRBV13 and TRBJ1-6, is AAGVIQSPRHLIKEKRETATLKCYPIPRHDTVYWYQQGPGQDPQFLISFYEKMQSDKGSIPDRFSAQQFSDYHSELNMSSLELGDSALYFCASSWTGLGSPLHFGNGTRLTVT.

This clonotype was picked up many times. Compared with germline, one end of the junction differs, possibly owing to a read error. The chain is built from TRBV5-4 and TRBJ1-2; no reliable D call. Germline V gene sequence: CDR1 SGHNT, CDR2 YYREEE (reference sequence). The CDR3 consists of 13 residues. CDR3 nucleotides: TGTGCCAGCAGCCCCCTGGGGAAGCCTTCTACCGCCTTC. Translating gives CASSPLGKPSTAF.

The rearrangement joins TRBV2 to TRBJ2-7; 10 nucleotides line up with TRBD1. V was clipped by 6 bases and J by 5 bases; unmatched bases: 4. The germline V gene has CDR1 SNHLY and CDR2 FYNNEI. This CDR3 comprises 13 residues. The CDR3 DNA sequence: TGTGCCAGCAGCGGGACAGGGGCCGACGAGCAGTACTTC. It yields the protein CASSGTGADEQYF.

This clonotype was observed a single time. One end of the junction fails to match germline, which may point to a read error. This chain connects TRBV5-5 to TRBJ1-1; D unclear. Germline V gene sequence: CDR1 SGHKS, CDR2 YYEKEE (reference sequence). The CDR3 is made up of 13 amino acids. The CDR3 region is CAGSHVGDTEAFF. CDR3 coding DNA: TGTGCCGGCAGCCACGTAGGTGACACTGAAGCTTTCTTT.

This clonotype has at least ten counts. The J gene is TRBJ2-2, the V gene TRBV19; TRBD1 matches at 10 bases. The CDR3 is 15 residues long. Trimming cost V 8 bases and J 2 bases; bases outside gene matches: 5. Germline assignment: CDR1 LNHDA and CDR2 SQIVND (reference sequence). The CDR3 nucleotides read TGTGCCAGTTTTGACAGGGGGCGAAACACCGGGGAGCTGTTTTTT. It yields the protein CASFDRGRNTGELFF.

Sample share makes this clonotype medium-sized. The chain joins TRBV10-3 to TRBJ1-2, with TRBD1 matching over 9 bases. With 6 bases clipped from V and 5 bases from J, the junction kept 7 bases outside the gene matches. The CDR3 has 14 amino acids. CDR1 is ENHRY and CDR2 is SYGVKD in the germline V gene. The DNA of the CDR3 is TGTGCCATCAGCTCGAAGGGACAGGGTTATGGCTACACCTTC. Protein product: CAISSKGQGYGYTF.